A single sample is the source of the 13 T cell receptor beta chains below, sequenced in a study of regulatory T cells in long-lasting Graves disease. The time point is: newly diagnosed GD, antithyroid drugs for less than 3 months. Extracted PBMC RNA gave rise to the TCR library. The authors built TCR beta libraries using iRepertoire HTBI primers and Arm-PCR of CDR3 regions. A single record per CDR3 protein comes from TCRdb applying MiXCR to the multiplex PCR reads. The table has 360,000 or so distinct CDR3 sequences, roughly 10% seen once; the top ten hold over 15%. This same sample was also part of a study on T cells in Graves' hyperthyroidism and ophthalmopathy.

Sequenced material: peripheral blood mononuclear cells (PBMCs), taken at new diagnosis, from a patient treated with antithyroid drugs. These receptor sequences come from a woman under 30 with Graves disease.

Only a few counts were recorded for this clonotype. V and J are TRBV7-3 and TRBJ2-7; 7 positions agree with TRBD1. Germline V CDR1 and CDR2: SGHTA, FQGTGA. The V and J ends lost 6 bases and 3 bases, in that order; junction bases with no gene match: 5. CDR3 length: 13 amino acids. The CDR3 loop is CASSYGQDYEQYF. CDR3 coding DNA: TGTGCCAGCAGTTATGGACAGGACTACGAGCAGTACTTC.

This clonotype was counted at least ten times. The chain joins TRBV15 to TRBJ2-5; 12 positions match TRBD2. From germline, CDR1 is LNHNV and CDR2 YYDKDF (reference sequence). V dropped 1 base and J dropped 1; count of bases not matched to a gene: 4. The CDR3 contains 17 residues. The CDR3 sequence is CATSRAKLAGGQETQYF. Written as DNA, the CDR3 is TGTGCCACCAGCAGAGCAAAACTAGCGGGAGGCCAAGAGACCCAGTACTTC.

This clonotype has at least ten counts. This chain links TRBV7-2 with TRBJ2-5; D not resolved. Germline CDR1 SGHTA, CDR2 FQGNSA. V was shortened by 4 bases and J by 1 base, with 13 bases between the two germline ends. The CDR3 runs to 15 residues. The CDR3 bases are TGTGCCAGCAGCTCGAGGTCCAGCGTCCAAGAGACCCAGTACTTC. Residues: CASSSRSSVQETQYF.

This clonotype has just a few counts. This sequence joins TRBV29-1 and TRBJ2-2; 7 positions match TRBD1. The germline gives CDR1 SQVTM, CDR2 ANQGSEA. Unmatched junction bases numbered 6, after V lost 6 bases and J lost 5 bases. CDR3 length equals 13 residues. The DNA of the CDR3 is TGCAGCGTCCCGGGACAGACGACCGGGGAGCTGTTTTTT. Its translation is CSVPGQTTGELFF.

This clonotype was picked up many times. V gene TRBV27 combines with J gene TRBJ2-5, with 9 bases identical to TRBD1. The CDR3 runs to 15 residues. The V and J ends lost 3 bases and 2 bases, in that order; junction bases with no gene match: 4. CDR1 is MNHEY, CDR2 SMNVEV, per germline (reference sequence). The CDR3 DNA sequence: TGTGCCAGCAGTTTGGAAGGACAGGGGCAAGAGACCCAGTACTTC. Translated, it gives CASSLEGQGQETQYF.

This clonotype has at least ten counts. The gene calls are TRBV2 and TRBJ2-1; perhaps TRBD2 as D (5 bases). The CDR3 consists of 13 residues. V was trimmed by 11 bases and J by 5 bases, leaving 16 bases between them. CDR1 is SNHLY, CDR2 FYNNEI, per germline. The DNA of the CDR3 is TGTGCCGCAAAGGAAGCGGCTAACAATGAGCAGTTCTTC. This sequence encodes CAAKEAANNEQFF.

This clonotype was seen ten or more times. This CDR3 reads CASPGEQYF. CDR3 nucleotides: TGTGCCTCGCCGGGAGAGCAGTACTTC. The chain is built from TRBV2 and TRBJ2-7; a possible D gene is TRBD2 (5 bases). Per the germline V gene, CDR1 is SNHLY and CDR2 is FYNNEI. V lost 11 bases to trimming and J lost 7 bases, with 9 bases between them. The CDR3 totals 9 residues.

This clonotype was counted ten times or more. The chain uses TRBV5-1 and TRBJ1-1; D not resolved. Germline values: CDR1 SGHRS, CDR2 YFSETQ. The CDR3 is 17 residues long. The V end lost 0 bases, the J end lost 0 bases, and 15 bases lay between the germline ends. The CDR3 sequence is CASSLAAASSMNTEAFF. CDR3 in DNA: TGCGCCAGCAGCTTGGCGGCCGCAAGCTCCATGAACACTGAAGCTTTCTTT.

The table lists this clonotype with many counts. The rearrangement links TRBV28 to TRBJ2-6; D is unclear. Per the germline V gene, CDR1 is MDHEN and CDR2 is SYDVKM. V was clipped by 8 bases and J by 4 bases, with 9 bases between them. The CDR3 is made up of 13 amino acids. The CDR3 region has the DNA TGTGCCAGCCGACCCCCCGGGGCCAACGTCCTGACTTTC. Protein product: CASRPPGANVLTF.

In its sample, this clonotype was seen many times. The CDR3 bases are TGTGCCAGCATCCCGAGGGAGTACCAAGAGACCCAGTACTTC. Amino acid sequence: CASIPREYQETQYF. V and J are TRBV2 and TRBJ2-5, with a possible D match to TRBD2 (5 bases). Between the trimmed V and J ends, which lost 7 bases and 0 bases, there was a span of 12 bases. This CDR3 spans 14 amino acids. Germline CDR1 is SNHLY and CDR2 is FYNNEI.

In its sample, this clonotype was seen a few times. The V gene is TRBV6-2 or TRBV6-3, the J gene TRBJ2-5; TRBD2 is a possible D gene (5 bases). This CDR3 is 14 amino acids long. Germline values: CDR1 MNHEY, CDR2 SVGEGT. Trimming removed 2 bases at V and 5 bases at J, with 12 bases between. CDR3 protein: CASSYLSAGETQYF. CDR3 DNA sequence: TGTGCCAGCAGTTACCTTAGCGCGGGCGAGACCCAGTACTTC.

The rearrangement links TRBV5-1 to TRBJ2-3, with 9 bases aligning to TRBD2. The CDR3 loop spans 18 amino acids. Trimming at V came to 4 bases and at J to 1 base, leaving 13 bases not matched to a gene. Germline CDR1 and CDR2: SGHRS and YFSETQ. The CDR3 loop is CASSLEGSGRLGTDTQYF. The CDR3 DNA follows: TGCGCCAGCAGCCTCGAGGGTAGCGGGAGATTAGGCACAGATACGCAGTATTTT.

This clonotype appeared many times. The genes are TRBV25-1 and TRBJ1-2; perhaps TRBD1 as D (5 bases). Trimming took 5 bases from V and 1 from J, leaving 8 bases between them. Per germline, CDR1 MGHDK and CDR2 SYGVNS. The CDR3 extends over 13 amino acids. CDR3 residues: CASSPGLNYGYTF. DNA for the CDR3: TGTGCCAGCAGTCCGGGACTTAACTATGGCTACACCTTC.